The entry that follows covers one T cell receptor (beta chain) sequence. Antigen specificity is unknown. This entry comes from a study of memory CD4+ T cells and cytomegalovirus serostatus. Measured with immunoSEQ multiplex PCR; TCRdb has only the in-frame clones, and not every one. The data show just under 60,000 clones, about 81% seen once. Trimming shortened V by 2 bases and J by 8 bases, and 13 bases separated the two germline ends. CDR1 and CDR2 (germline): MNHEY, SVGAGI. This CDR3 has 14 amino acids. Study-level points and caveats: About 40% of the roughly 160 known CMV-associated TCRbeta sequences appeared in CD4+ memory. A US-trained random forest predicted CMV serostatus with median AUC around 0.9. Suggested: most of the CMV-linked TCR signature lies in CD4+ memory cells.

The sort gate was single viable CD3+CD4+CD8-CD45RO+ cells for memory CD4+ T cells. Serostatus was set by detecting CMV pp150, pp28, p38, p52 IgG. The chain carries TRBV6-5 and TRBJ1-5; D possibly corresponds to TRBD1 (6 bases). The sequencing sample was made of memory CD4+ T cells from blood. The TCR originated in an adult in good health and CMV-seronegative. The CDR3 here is CASSYRGGSEPQHF. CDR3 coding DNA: TGTGCCAGCAGTTACAGGGGGGGTTCGGAGCCCCAGCATTTT.